This T cell receptor (beta chain) stems from a study of blood T cell repertoires in COVID-19. Study overall: T cells, B-cell-depleted T cells, or PBMCs provided the cDNA or gDNA that served as material.

This CDR3 has 14 amino acids. The trim removed 6 bases at V and 6 bases at J, leaving 6 bases unmatched. Germline CDR1 MNHEY, CDR2 SVGAGI. Seattle-derived patients entered the study during active infection and were followed longitudinally. Only in-frame clones appear in the TCRdb table, and some are missing; sequencing was by immunoSEQ multiplex PCR. Seen here are approximately 300,000 clones, around nine tenths observed once, and the top ten hold roughly 6.8%. This chain joins TRBV6-5 and TRBJ2-1; 9 bases map to TRBD2. Sequencing used peripheral blood. The sequence came from a woman between 25 and 40 years old with COVID-19, enrolled during active disease. CDR3 residues: CASSTGTSINEQFF. CDR3 DNA: TGTGCCAGCAGCACCGGGACTAGCATCAATGAGCAGTTCTTC.